This TCR beta chain was identified in a study of cytomegalovirus exposure and HLA in healthy donors. CDR3 length: 16 amino acids. V lost 6 bases, J lost 3 bases, and 11 bases stayed unmatched. Per germline, CDR1 SEHNR and CDR2 FQNEAQ (reference sequence). Whole-study findings and limits: Whilst most TCR sequences proved rare, a subset of public TCRs occurred across many donors.

Produced via immunoSEQ multiplex PCR; TCRdb's table is partial and in-frame only. The data hold tens of thousands of clones, with just under 95% observed a single time. About this clone: Its target is not known.

The source of this sequence is a man between 18 and 35 years old in good health and CMV-seropositive. Sequenced material: PBMCs. The chain recombines TRBV7-9 with TRBJ2-7, with TRBD1 identical over 10 bases. The CDR3 DNA reads TGTGCCAGCAGGGCTGGGACAGGGGATCGATACTACGAGCAGTACTTC. Protein product: CASRAGTGDRYYEQYF. The full variable domain, in which reference TRBV7-9 and TRBJ2-7 provide the parts outside the CDR3, is DTGVSQNPRHKITKRGQNVTFRCDPISEHNRLYWYRQTLGQGPEFLTYFQNEAQLEKSRLLSDRFSAERPKGSFSTLEIQRTEQGDSAMYLCASRAGTGDRYYEQYFGPGTRLTVT.